These 18 T cell receptor beta chains were sequenced from one sample in a study of radiotherapy plus CTLA-4 blockade in lung cancer. Here immunoSEQ multiplex PCR was the method, and the copy in TCRdb shows in-frame clones only, minus some. The data contain about 73,000 clones, 80% to 90% of them singletons. The input for sequencing was peripheral blood, taken from a patient treated with radiotherapy plus ipilimumab. The receptors come from a human donor with non-small cell lung cancer that progressed on radiotherapy plus ipilimumab.

The chain combines TRBV23-1 with TRBJ1-1; 7 bases fit TRBD1. TRBV23-1 falls under the ORF class, with uncertain function. J gave up 2 bases and V 7 bases, and 13 bases lay outside the gene matches. The CDR3 contains 16 residues. This chain's CDR3 is CASITLRTGVNTEAFF. Written as DNA, the CDR3 is TGCGCCAGCATCACCCTTCGGACAGGCGTAAACACTGAAGCTTTCTTT.

The chain couples TRBV7-9 to TRBJ2-7, with 8 nucleotides matching TRBD1. This CDR3 has 14 amino acids. With V trimmed by 0 bases and J by 3 bases, 1 base remained unmatched. Per the germline V gene, CDR1 is SEHNR and CDR2 is FQNEAQ (reference sequence). The CDR3 spells CASSLAQGDYEQYF. The CDR3 DNA follows: TGTGCCAGCAGCTTAGCACAGGGGGACTACGAGCAGTACTTC. Based on the CDR3 plus reference TRBV7-9 and TRBJ2-7, the full variable domain is DTGVSQNPRHKITKRGQNVTFRCDPISEHNRLYWYRQTLGQGPEFLTYFQNEAQLEKSRLLSDRFSAERPKGSFSTLEIQRTEQGDSAMYLCASSLAQGDYEQYFGPGTRLTVT.

The chain has TRBV15 and TRBJ1-1, with unresolved D. Looked up from germline, CDR1 is LNHNV and CDR2 is YYDKDF (reference sequence). This CDR3 region has 13 residues. Trimming cost V 0 bases and J 10 bases, with 12 bases left between them. The CDR3 protein is CATSRETATGAFF. The CDR3 region has the DNA TGTGCCACCAGCAGAGAAACAGCCACGGGAGCTTTCTTT.

The V call is TRBV28, the J call TRBJ2-7, with D perhaps matching TRBD2 (6 bases). Germline lookup yields CDR1 MDHEN and CDR2 SYDVKM. The CDR3 loop spans 17 amino acids. V was pared by 5 bases and J by 0 bases, with 20 bases between. This CDR3 reads CASSQIKSGPSSYEQYF. CDR3 DNA sequence: TGTGCCAGCAGTCAAATAAAAAGCGGGCCGAGCTCCTACGAGCAGTACTTC.

The V gene is TRBV6-4, the J gene TRBJ2-3, with D hard to call. CDR3 length: 13 amino acids. V gave up 2 bases and J gave up 2 bases, with 5 bases separating them. Germline V CDR1 and CDR2: MRHNA, SNTAGT. DNA of the CDR3: TGTGCCAGCAGTGACAGGGCCACAGATACGCAGTATTTT. This encodes CASSDRATDTQYF.

The chain recombines TRBV30 with TRBJ1-1, with 9 bases lining up with TRBD1. The V and J ends lost 5 bases and 0 bases, in that order; junction bases with no gene match: 1. The CDR3 loop spans 13 amino acids. Per germline, CDR1 GTSNPN and CDR2 SVGIG (reference sequence). The DNA for the CDR3 is TGTGCCTGGGGGACAGGGTTGAACACTGAAGCTTTCTTT. This gives the protein CAWGTGLNTEAFF. Together with reference TRBV30 and TRBJ1-1, the CDR3 gives the full variable domain: SQTIHQWPATLVQPVGSPLSLECTVEGTSNPNLYWYRQAAGRGLQLLFYSVGIGQISSEVPQNLSASRPQDRQFILSSKKLLLSDSGFYLCAWGTGLNTEAFFGQGTRLTVV.

The chain recombines TRBV28 with TRBJ1-4, with 8 bases identical to TRBD1. V was clipped by 5 bases and J by 10 bases; unmatched bases: 9. CDR3 size: 14 residues. Germline-derived CDR1 and CDR2 are MDHEN and SYDVKM. CDR3: CASSKRTGLRKLFF. The CDR3 DNA sequence: TGTGCCAGCAGTAAAAGGACAGGGTTGCGAAAACTGTTTTTT. Supplemented by reference TRBV28 and TRBJ1-4, the full variable domain reads DVKVTQSSRYLVKRTGEKVFLECVQDMDHENMFWYRQDPGLGLRLIYFSYDVKMKEKGDIPEGYSVSREKKERFSLILESASTNQTSMYLCASSKRTGLRKLFFGSGTQLSVL.

V gene TRBV29-1 combines with J gene TRBJ1-4; 7 nucleotides align to TRBD1. Germline loops: CDR1 SQVTM, CDR2 ANQGSEA. The CDR3 runs to 17 residues. V lost 0 bases to trimming and J lost 7 bases; unmatched junction nucleotides: 14. CDR3 nucleotides: TGCAGCGTTGAAGATCCCCCGATTGCCAGGGGGTTTGAAAAACTGTTTTTT. Translated, it gives CSVEDPPIARGFEKLFF.

The chain joins TRBV5-1 to TRBJ1-5; TRBD1 agrees at 8 bases. This CDR3 region has 14 residues. The germline V gene encodes CDR1 SGHRS and CDR2 YFSETQ. Trimming took 1 base from V and 4 from J; bases not matched to a gene: 1. CDR3 coding DNA: TGCGCCAGCAGCTTGACAGGGGGGAATCAGCCCCAGCATTTT. The encoded protein is CASSLTGGNQPQHF.

V and J are TRBV2 and TRBJ1-2; 7 bases are a match to TRBD1. Germline values: CDR1 SNHLY, CDR2 FYNNEI. CDR3 length: 15 amino acids. V shed 7 bases, J shed 4 bases, and the junction held 12 bases outside the gene matches. The CDR3 DNA reads as TGTGCCAGCAACCTCGACAGGGACGCAACCTATGGCTACACCTTC. Amino acid sequence: CASNLDRDATYGYTF.

The V gene is TRBV2, the J gene TRBJ2-1; 8 bases agree with TRBD2. Trimming took 7 bases from V and 12 from J; bases not matched to a gene: 5. This CDR3 has 11 amino acids. Germline V gene sequence: CDR1 SNHLY, CDR2 FYNNEI. CDR3 nucleotide sequence: TGTGCCAGCATGGGGCTAGCGGGGCAGTTCTTC. It translates to CASMGLAGQFF.

This chain connects TRBV5-1 to TRBJ2-3; tentatively, D is TRBD2 (5 bases). The CDR3 has 14 residues. Germline loops: CDR1 SGHRS, CDR2 YFSETQ. The germline V and J ends were trimmed by 2 bases and 1 base, with 8 bases remaining between them. DNA for the CDR3: TGCGCCAGCAGCTTAAACGGGGGCACAGATACGCAGTATTTT. Its translation: CASSLNGGTDTQYF. The full variable domain, completed using reference TRBV5-1 and TRBJ2-3, is KAGVTQTPRYLIKTRGQQVTLSCSPISGHRSVSWYQQTPGQGLQFLFEYFSETQRNKGNFPGRFSGRQFSNSRSEMNVSTLELGDSALYLCASSLNGGTDTQYFGPGTRLTVL.

The chain carries TRBV4-1 and TRBJ1-1, with D perhaps TRBD1 (6 bases). Germline V gives CDR1 MGHRA, CDR2 YSYEKL. The CDR3 length is 15 residues. Trimming cost V 2 bases and J 5 bases, with 15 bases left between them. The CDR3 coding sequence is TGCGCCAGCAGCCAAACGACAGGAACCAGTACTGAAGCTTTCTTT. Protein sequence: CASSQTTGTSTEAFF.

This clone was recorded a few times. This chain links TRBV7-9 with TRBJ2-7; 12 bases are a match to TRBD2. CDR3 size: 16 residues. V lost 5 bases to trimming and J lost 4 bases; unmatched junction nucleotides: 9. The germline gives CDR1 SEHNR, CDR2 FQNEAQ (reference sequence). DNA of the CDR3: TGTGCCAGCAGCCCCCCGACTAGCGGGAGTATGTACGAGCAGTACTTC. Translated, it gives CASSPPTSGSMYEQYF.

The rearrangement links TRBV30 to TRBJ2-7; 11 nucleotides line up with TRBD2. With 1 base clipped from V and 1 base from J, the junction kept 12 bases outside the gene matches. Per the germline V gene, CDR1 is GTSNPN and CDR2 is SVGIG (reference sequence). The CDR3 is 18 residues long. CDR3 in amino acids: CAWSASLTSGSRSYEQYF. CDR3 bases: TGTGCCTGGAGTGCATCTCTCACTAGCGGGAGCCGATCCTACGAGCAGTACTTC.

The V and J genes are TRBV11-1 and TRBJ2-1, with TRBD2 matching 8 bases. CDR3 length: 15 residues. Germline values: CDR1 SGHAT, CDR2 FQDESV (reference sequence). V lost 4 bases, J lost 6 bases, and 8 bases stayed unmatched. The CDR3 spells CASSSSLSGSNEQFF. Written as DNA, the CDR3 is TGTGCCAGCAGCTCTAGCCTAAGCGGGAGCAATGAGCAGTTCTTC.

This rearrangement joins TRBV6-5 to TRBJ1-1, with D unresolved. Germline assignment: CDR1 MNHEY and CDR2 SVGAGI. This CDR3 contains 11 residues. V gave up 8 bases and J gave up 4 bases, with 8 bases separating them. CDR3 amino acids: CASGLGTEAFF. CDR3 sequence (DNA): TGTGCCAGCGGCTTAGGCACTGAAGCTTTCTTT.

The chain joins TRBV11-2 to TRBJ2-1; 10 bases line up with TRBD2. Trimming took 8 bases from V and 9 from J; bases not matched to a gene: 7. The germline CDR1 and CDR2 sequences are SGHAT and FQNNGV. The length of the CDR3 is 13 residues. The CDR3 DNA is TGTGCCAGCCAGCGGGAGGGCCTAACTGAGCAGTTCTTC. It translates to CASQREGLTEQFF.